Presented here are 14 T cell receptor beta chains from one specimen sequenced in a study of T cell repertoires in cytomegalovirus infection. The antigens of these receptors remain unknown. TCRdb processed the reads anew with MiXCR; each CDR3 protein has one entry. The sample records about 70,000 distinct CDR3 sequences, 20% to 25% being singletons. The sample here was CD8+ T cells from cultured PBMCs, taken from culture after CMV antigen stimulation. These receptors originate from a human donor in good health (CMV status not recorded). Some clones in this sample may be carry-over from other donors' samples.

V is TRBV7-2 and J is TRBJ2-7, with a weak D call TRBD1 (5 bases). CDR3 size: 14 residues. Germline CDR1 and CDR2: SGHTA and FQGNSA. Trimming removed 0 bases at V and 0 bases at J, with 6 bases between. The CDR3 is CASSLAGHSYEQYF. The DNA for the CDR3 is TGTGCCAGCAGCTTAGCGGGGCACTCCTACGAGCAGTACTTC.

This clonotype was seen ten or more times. The CDR3 protein is CASSFFTDTQYF. The CDR3 region has the DNA TGTGCCAGCAGCTTTTTCACAGATACGCAGTATTTT. This chain joins TRBV7-9 and TRBJ2-3; D unresolved. This CDR3 region has 12 residues. V gave up 3 bases and J gave up 2 bases, with 3 bases separating them. Germline CDR1 reads SEHNR; CDR2 reads FQNEAQ (reference sequence).

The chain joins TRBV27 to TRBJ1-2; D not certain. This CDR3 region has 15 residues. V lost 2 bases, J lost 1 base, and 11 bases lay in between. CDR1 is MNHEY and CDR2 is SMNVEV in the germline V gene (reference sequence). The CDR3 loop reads CASSLTANLNYGYTF. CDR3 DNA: TGTGCCAGCAGTTTAACCGCTAACCTTAACTATGGCTACACCTTC.

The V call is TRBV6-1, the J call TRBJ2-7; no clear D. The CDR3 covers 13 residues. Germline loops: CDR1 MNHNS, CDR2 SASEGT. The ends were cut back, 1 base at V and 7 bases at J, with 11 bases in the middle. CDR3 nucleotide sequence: TGTGCCAGCAGTGAAGGGCAGCGCCTGGAGCAGTACTTC. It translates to CASSEGQRLEQYF.

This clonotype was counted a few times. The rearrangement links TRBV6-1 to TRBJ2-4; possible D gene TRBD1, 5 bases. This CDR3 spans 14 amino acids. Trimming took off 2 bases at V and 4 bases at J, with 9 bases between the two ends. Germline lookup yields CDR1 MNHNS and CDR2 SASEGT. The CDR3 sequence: CASSERGQKNIQYF. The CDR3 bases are TGTGCCAGCAGTGAAAGGGGTCAGAAAAACATTCAGTACTTC.

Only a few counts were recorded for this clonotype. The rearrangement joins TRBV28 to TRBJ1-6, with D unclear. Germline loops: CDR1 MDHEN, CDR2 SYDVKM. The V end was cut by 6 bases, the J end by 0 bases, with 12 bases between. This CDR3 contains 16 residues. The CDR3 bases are TGTGCCAGCAGGGACTACCAGAGCTCCTATAATTCACCCCTCCACTTT. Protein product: CASRDYQSSYNSPLHF.

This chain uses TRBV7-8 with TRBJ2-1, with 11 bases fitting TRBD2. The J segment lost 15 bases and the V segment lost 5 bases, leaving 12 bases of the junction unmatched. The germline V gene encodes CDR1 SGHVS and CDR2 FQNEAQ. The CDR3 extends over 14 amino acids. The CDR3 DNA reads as TGTGCCAGCAGCCCCCGACTAGCGGGGACTTTGCGGTTCTTC. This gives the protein CASSPRLAGTLRFF.

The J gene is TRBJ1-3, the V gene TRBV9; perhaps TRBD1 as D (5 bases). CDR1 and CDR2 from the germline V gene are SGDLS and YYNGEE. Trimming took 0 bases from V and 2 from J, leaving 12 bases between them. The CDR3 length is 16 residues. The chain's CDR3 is CASSVDPGTAGNTIYF. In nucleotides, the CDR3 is TGTGCCAGCAGCGTAGACCCCGGGACCGCTGGAAACACCATATATTTT. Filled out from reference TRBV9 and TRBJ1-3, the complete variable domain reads DSGVTQTPKHLITATGQRVTLRCSPRSGDLSVYWYQQSLDQGLQFLIQYYNGEERAKGNILERFSAQQFPDLHSELNLSSLELGDSALYFCASSVDPGTAGNTIYFGEGSWLTVV.

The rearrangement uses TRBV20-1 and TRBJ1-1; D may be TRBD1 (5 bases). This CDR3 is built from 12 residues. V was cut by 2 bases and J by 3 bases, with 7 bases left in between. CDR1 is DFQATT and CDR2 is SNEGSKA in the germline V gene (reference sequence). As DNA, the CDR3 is TGCAGTGCTAGACAGGGAGACACTGAAGCTTTCTTT. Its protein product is CSARQGDTEAFF.

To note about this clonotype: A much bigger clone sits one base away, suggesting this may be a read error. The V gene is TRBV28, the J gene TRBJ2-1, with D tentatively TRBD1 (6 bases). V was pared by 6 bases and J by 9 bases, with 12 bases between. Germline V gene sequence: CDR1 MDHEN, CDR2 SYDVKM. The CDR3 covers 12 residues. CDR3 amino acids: CASSLTGTEQFF. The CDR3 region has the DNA TGTGCCAGCAGCCTTACAGGGACTGAGCAGTTCTTC. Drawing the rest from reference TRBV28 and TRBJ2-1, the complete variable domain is DVKVTQSSRYLVKRTGEKVFLECVQDMDHENMFWYRQDPGLGLRLIYFSYDVKMKEKGDIPEGYSVSREKKERFSLILESASTNQTSMYLCASSLTGTEQFFGPGTRLTVL.

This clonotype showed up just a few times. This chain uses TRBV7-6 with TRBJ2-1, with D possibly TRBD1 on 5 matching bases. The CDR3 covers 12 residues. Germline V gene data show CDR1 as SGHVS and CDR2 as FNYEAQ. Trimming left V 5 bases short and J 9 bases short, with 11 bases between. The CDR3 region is CASSLDSLEQFF. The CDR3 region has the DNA TGTGCCAGCAGCCTCGACAGTCTTGAGCAGTTCTTC.

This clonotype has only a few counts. CDR3 coding DNA: TGTGCCAGCAGCTTGGGGGCGGGGGACGAGCAGTACTTC. This encodes CASSLGAGDEQYF. This chain uses TRBV7-9 with TRBJ2-7; TRBD2 might be the D (7 bases). Germline CDR1 SEHNR, CDR2 FQNEAQ (reference sequence). The V end lost 3 bases, the J end lost 5 bases, and 11 bases lay between the germline ends. This CDR3 contains 13 residues.

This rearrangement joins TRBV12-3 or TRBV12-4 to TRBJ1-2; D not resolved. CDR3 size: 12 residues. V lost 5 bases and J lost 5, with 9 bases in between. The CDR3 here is CASSPDAYGYTF. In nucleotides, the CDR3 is TGTGCCAGCAGTCCGGACGCATATGGCTACACCTTC.

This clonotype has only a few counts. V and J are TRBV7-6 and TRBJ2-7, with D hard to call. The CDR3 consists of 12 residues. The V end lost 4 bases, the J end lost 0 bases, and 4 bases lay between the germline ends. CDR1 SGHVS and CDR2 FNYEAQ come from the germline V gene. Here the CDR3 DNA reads TGTGCCAGCAGCTCTATCTCCTACGAGCAGTACTTC. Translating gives CASSSISYEQYF.